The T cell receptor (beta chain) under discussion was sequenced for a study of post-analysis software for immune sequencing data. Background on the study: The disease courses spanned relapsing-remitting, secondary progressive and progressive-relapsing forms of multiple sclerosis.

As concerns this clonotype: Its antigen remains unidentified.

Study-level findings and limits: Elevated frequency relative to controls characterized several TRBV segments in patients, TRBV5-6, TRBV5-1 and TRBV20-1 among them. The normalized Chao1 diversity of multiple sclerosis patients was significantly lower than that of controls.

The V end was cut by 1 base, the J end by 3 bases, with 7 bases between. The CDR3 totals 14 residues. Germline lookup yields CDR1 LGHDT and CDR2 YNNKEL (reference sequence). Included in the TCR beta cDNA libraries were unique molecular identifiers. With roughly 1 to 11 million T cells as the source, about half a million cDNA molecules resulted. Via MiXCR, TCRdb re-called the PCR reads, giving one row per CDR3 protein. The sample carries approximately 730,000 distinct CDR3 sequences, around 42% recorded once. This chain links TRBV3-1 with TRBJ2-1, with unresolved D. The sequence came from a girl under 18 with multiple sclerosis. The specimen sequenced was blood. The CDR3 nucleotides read TGTGCCAGCAGCCAAGGGCCCAACTACAATGAGCAGTTCTTC. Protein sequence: CASSQGPNYNEQFF.